The rows below give T cell receptor beta chains drawn from one sample of a study of human T cells and chemical hapten exposure. TCRdb re-called the RACE reads through MiXCR, storing one row per CDR3 protein. The sample comprises about 110,000 distinct CDR3 sequences, around 10% of which are singletons, and 1.5% to 2% rests with the top ten. Material: whole blood, obtained in connection with sensitization to the hapten diphenylcyclopropenone (DPC). The receptor set was obtained from a woman in her forties or fifties with alopecia areata. Some clones in this sample may be carry-over from other donors' samples. Both conserved end residues are trimmed from each CDR3. The order of the fields is clone size, V gene, J gene, CDR3 protein. Clone size, where shown, is once, few, many, or a class for clones that have expanded.

>many|TRBV7-9|TRBJ2-2
ASIRGGAATGELF
>-|TRBV7-9|TRBJ2-7
ASSFVGGINEQY
>-|TRBV28|TRBJ2-7
ASTSGPREQY
>-|TRBV27|TRBJ2-2
ASRTDGELF
>-|TRBV7-2|TRBJ2-7
ASSSATGLGGQY
>-|TRBV7-6|TRBJ1-2
ASSLGQGRDHGYT
>few|TRBV20-1|TRBJ2-7
SASEPTGVPYEQY
>-|TRBV2|TRBJ1-2
ASSEAQPSYGYT
>many|TRBV11-2|TRBJ2-3
ASSFRGGRASGDTQY
>many|TRBV11-2|TRBJ2-5
ASSLGSARGETQY
>few|TRBV7-2|TRBJ1-1
ASSSTPTYNTEAF
>-|TRBV28|TRBJ2-5
ASSPVGPSGVSETQY
>-|TRBV29-1|TRBJ2-7
SVVGAGTYEQY
>-|TRBV20-1|TRBJ2-7
SASVPPANYEQY
>-|TRBV12-3/TRBV12-4|TRBJ2-3
ASREAGTVTDTQY
>many|TRBV11-2|TRBJ2-2
ASSRFGRKPNTGELF
>-|TRBV6-5|TRBJ1-5
ASSSGGGGNQPQH
>-|TRBV18|TRBJ2-3
ASSLPSTDTQY
>few|TRBV6-5|TRBJ2-5
ASSYSGQQETQY
>few|TRBV7-9|TRBJ1-3
ASSLDRAGNTIY
>few|TRBV2|TRBJ1-5
ASSPDRRNQPQH
>many|TRBV6-5|TRBJ2-2
ASSSQPLQVIRGELF
>few|TRBV18|TRBJ2-5
ASSGQNQETQY
>few|TRBV5-4|TRBJ1-6
ASSLGTGGVRDSPLH
>few|TRBV10-3|TRBJ2-5
AISDGPGTAETQY
>-|TRBV5-1|TRBJ2-7
ASSLLSLVDLSYEQY
>few|TRBV21-1|TRBJ2-7
ASSKDRGTFYEQY
>few|TRBV6-2/TRBV6-3|TRBJ2-7
ASSSSGSQYEQY
>many|TRBV28|TRBJ2-5
ASSLDLSETQY
>-|TRBV29-1|TRBJ1-6
SVGDRENSPLH
>few|TRBV20-1|TRBJ1-6
SAREVSSSPLH
>-|TRBV7-2|TRBJ2-7
ASSLGLVRAYEQY
>many|TRBV6-1|TRBJ2-5
ASSESPSVKETQY
>few|TRBV5-1|TRBJ2-1
ASSLVPGGHNEQF
>-|TRBV29-1|TRBJ1-2
SVERVDYGYT
>few|TRBV29-1|TRBJ1-2
SVGGQGAEGYT
>-|TRBV7-6|TRBJ1-2
ASSPRDRSFYGYT
>few|TRBV5-6|TRBJ1-6
ASSLREGPKTLH
>few|TRBV20-1|TRBJ1-5
SARAGGTVGGNQPQH
>many|TRBV3-1|TRBJ1-1
ASSRVQLLNTEAF
>few|TRBV7-9|TRBJ2-2
AGSRGTGELF
>many|TRBV10-2|TRBJ2-2
ASREGTGAGELF
>few|TRBV20-1|TRBJ2-5
SASPRETQY
>few|TRBV3-1|TRBJ1-4
ASSAGTTNEKLF
>-|TRBV20-1|TRBJ2-7
SVGTSGSYEQY
>few|TRBV21-1|TRBJ1-4
ASSLLTTNEKLF
>few|TRBV29-1|TRBJ1-2
SVAVAGNNYGYT
>many|TRBV7-2|TRBJ2-3
ASSPGRPPDTQY
>few|TRBV23-1|TRBJ2-5
ASSLRTGGEETQY
>few|TRBV29-1|TRBJ1-5
SVWKGPNQPQH
>few|TRBV6-5|TRBJ1-5
ASSYSGSNQPQH
>few|TRBV4-1|TRBJ2-5
ASSQDGRGPGETQY
>few|TRBV6-6|TRBJ2-2
ASSYGTLTGELF
>many|TRBV18|TRBJ1-6
ASSPNRGDNSPLH
>few|TRBV28|TRBJ2-5
ASRQDREETQY
>many|TRBV28|TRBJ1-1
ASSLLGGATEAF
>-|TRBV3-1|TRBJ1-5
ASSQSQGPDQPQH